These 13 T cell receptor beta chains were all obtained from the same sample, sequenced in a study of blood T cell repertoires in COVID-19. Produced via immunoSEQ multiplex PCR; TCRdb's table is partial and in-frame only. This table has about 250,000 clones, over 70% appearing once. Sequenced input: peripheral blood. The receptors here all came from a man aged 35 to 55 with active or convalescent COVID-19.

The chain joins TRBV3-1 (or the pseudogene TRBV3-2) to TRBJ2-3, with a weak D call TRBD2 (7 bases). This CDR3 is 16 amino acids long. V dropped 0 bases and J dropped 6 bases, with 16 bases sitting between them. Germline values: CDR1 LGHDT, CDR2 YNNKEL (reference sequence). The CDR3 DNA reads TGTGCCAGCAGCCAAGACCGGGGGGCCTTCTTTGATACGCAGTATTTT. This sequence encodes CASSQDRGAFFDTQYF.

V usage is TRBV5-8 and J usage is TRBJ1-2, with D hard to call. V lost 0 bases, J lost 4 bases, and 4 bases lay in between. Germline CDR1 and CDR2: SGHTS and YDEGEE. This CDR3 is 12 amino acids long. CDR3: CASSLAGYGYTF. CDR3 nucleotides: TGTGCCAGCAGCTTGGCAGGCTATGGCTACACCTTC.

This chain links TRBV4-3 with TRBJ1-6; D gene uncertain. From germline, CDR1 is LGHNA and CDR2 YSLEER. CDR3 length: 16 residues. The germline V and J ends were trimmed by 0 bases and 7 bases, with 13 bases remaining between them. The CDR3 protein is CASSQESPVGNSPLHF. CDR3 sequence (DNA): TGCGCCAGCAGCCAAGAGAGCCCCGTCGGGAATTCACCCCTCCACTTT.

The V and J genes are TRBV6-4 and TRBJ2-2; D is uncertain. V lost 6 bases, J lost 7 bases, and 15 bases lay in between. From germline, CDR1 is MRHNA and CDR2 SNTAGT. The CDR3 runs 14 residues. The CDR3 DNA reads as TGTGCCAGCAGCCCAGAGTGGGCTAACGGGGAGCTGTTTTTT. This translates into CASSPEWANGELFF.

V and J are TRBV6-2 or TRBV6-3 and TRBJ2-1, with a weak D call TRBD2 (6 bases). The CDR3 covers 15 residues. Germline CDR1 MNHEY, CDR2 SVGEGT. The ends were cut back, 0 bases at V and 3 bases at J, with 9 bases in the middle. CDR3 bases: TGTGCCAGCAGTTACTCGGGGACTCTCTACAATGAGCAGTTCTTC. It encodes CASSYSGTLYNEQFF.

The V and J genes are TRBV24-1 and TRBJ1-3; D gene ambiguous. V was shortened by 4 bases and J by 7 bases, with 7 bases between the two germline ends. The CDR3 covers 12 residues. Germline assignment: CDR1 KGHDR and CDR2 SFDVKD. The CDR3 region is CATSDPRNTIYF. The CDR3 DNA sequence: TGTGCCACCAGTGACCCCCGGAACACCATATATTTT.

This chain connects TRBV6-6 to TRBJ2-7; the D is unclear. CDR3 length: 13 residues. Germline CDR1 MNHNY, CDR2 SVGAGI (reference sequence). V shed 2 bases and J shed 2 bases, with 7 bases lying between them. DNA of the CDR3: TGTGCCAGCAGTTACACTGCAACCTACGAGCAGTACTTC. This translates into CASSYTATYEQYF.

The rearrangement uses TRBV5-3 and TRBJ2-1, with 9 positions matching TRBD2. TRBV5-3 is flagged as an ORF with uncertain function. Trimming removed 4 bases from V and 7 bases from J; junction bases left unmatched: 21. This CDR3 is 19 amino acids long. The DNA for the CDR3 is TGTGCCAGAAGCCCGGCGGCGGGAGGGCCAATCATTTCAGGGAATGAGCAGTTCTTC. Translated, it gives CARSPAAGGPIISGNEQFF.

This clone was counted a single time. The V and J genes are TRBV27 and TRBJ2-7; D not resolved. V was trimmed by 5 bases and J by 1 base, leaving 12 bases between them. CDR1 MNHEY and CDR2 SMNVEV come from the germline V gene (reference sequence). The CDR3 totals 14 residues. For the CDR3, the DNA is TGTGCCAGCAGTCTCACCGAGGTGTCCTACGAGCAGTACTTC. It specifies CASSLTEVSYEQYF.

This rearrangement joins TRBV4-1 to TRBJ1-5; TRBD1 might be the D (6 bases). Germline CDR1 is MGHRA and CDR2 is YSYEKL. This CDR3 spans 16 amino acids. Trimming took 4 bases from V and 4 from J, leaving 17 bases between them. CDR3 sequence reads: CASSPVTGQINQPQHF. CDR3 nucleotide sequence: TGCGCCAGCAGCCCCGTCACCGGACAGATTAATCAGCCCCAGCATTTT.

The chain joins TRBV5-1 to TRBJ1-1; no definite D call. CDR3 length: 14 residues. Germline lookup yields CDR1 SGHRS and CDR2 YFSETQ. V was clipped by 0 bases and J by 7 bases, with 13 bases between them. CDR3 coding DNA: TGCGCCAGCAGCTTGGAAGGACTGGGCCGTGAAGCTTTCTTT. Encoded protein: CASSLEGLGREAFF.

The V and J genes are TRBV11-2 and TRBJ2-7; 7 bases are a match to TRBD2. The J segment lost 3 bases and the V segment lost 2 bases, leaving 7 bases of the junction unmatched. This CDR3 comprises 15 residues. Germline V gene data show CDR1 as SGHAT and CDR2 as FQNNGV. The DNA of the CDR3 is TGTGCCAGCAGCTTAATGGCGGGAGAAATCTACGAGCAGTACTTC. This encodes CASSLMAGEIYEQYF.

The chain has TRBV12-3 or TRBV12-4 and TRBJ2-7, with D uncertain. The CDR3 sequence is 12 residues long. The V end lost 5 bases, the J end lost 0 bases, and 5 bases lay between the germline ends. This CDR3 reads CASSRSSYEQYF. The CDR3, as DNA: TGTGCCAGCAGTCGTAGCTCCTACGAGCAGTACTTC.